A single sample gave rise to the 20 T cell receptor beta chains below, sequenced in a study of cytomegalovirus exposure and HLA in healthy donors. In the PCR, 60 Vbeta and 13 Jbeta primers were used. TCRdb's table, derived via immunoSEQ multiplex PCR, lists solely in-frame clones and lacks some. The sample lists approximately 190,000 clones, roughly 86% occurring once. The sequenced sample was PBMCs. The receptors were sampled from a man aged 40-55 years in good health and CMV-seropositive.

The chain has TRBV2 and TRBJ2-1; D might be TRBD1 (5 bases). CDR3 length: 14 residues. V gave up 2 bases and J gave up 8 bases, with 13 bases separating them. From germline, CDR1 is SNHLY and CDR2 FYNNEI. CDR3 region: CASSEPRERYEQFF. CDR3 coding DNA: TGTGCCAGCAGTGAACCCAGGGAAAGGTATGAGCAGTTCTTC.

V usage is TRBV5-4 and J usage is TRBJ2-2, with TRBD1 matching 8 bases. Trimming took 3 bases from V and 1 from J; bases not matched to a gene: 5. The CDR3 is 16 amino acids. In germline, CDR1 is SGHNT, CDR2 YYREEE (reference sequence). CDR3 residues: CASSWPGTGNTGELFF. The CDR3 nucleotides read TGTGCCAGCAGCTGGCCCGGGACAGGGAACACCGGGGAGCTGTTTTTT.

The CDR3 DNA sequence: TGTGCCAGCAGCCAAGCGGTAAGCGAGCAGTACTTC. Translated: CASSQAVSEQYF. The genes are TRBV14 and TRBJ2-5; no clear D. The J call may be mistaken, given a closer DNA end match to TRBJ2-7. CDR1 and CDR2 from the germline V gene are SGHDN and FVKESK. The CDR3 has 12 amino acids.

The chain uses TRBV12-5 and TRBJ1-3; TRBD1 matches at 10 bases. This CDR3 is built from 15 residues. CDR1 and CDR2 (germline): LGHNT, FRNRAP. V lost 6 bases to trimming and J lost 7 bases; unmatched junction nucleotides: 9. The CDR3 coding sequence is TGTGCTAGTGGCCTGGGGGGGACAGGGGTTAACACCATATATTTT. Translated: CASGLGGTGVNTIYF.

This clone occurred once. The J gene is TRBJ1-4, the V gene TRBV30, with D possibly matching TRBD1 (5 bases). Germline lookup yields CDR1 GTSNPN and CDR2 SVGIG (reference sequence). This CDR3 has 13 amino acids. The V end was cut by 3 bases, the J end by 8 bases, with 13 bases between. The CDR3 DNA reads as TGTGCCTGGAGCCGGGACTTACGGGAAAAACTGTTTTTT. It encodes CAWSRDLREKLFF.

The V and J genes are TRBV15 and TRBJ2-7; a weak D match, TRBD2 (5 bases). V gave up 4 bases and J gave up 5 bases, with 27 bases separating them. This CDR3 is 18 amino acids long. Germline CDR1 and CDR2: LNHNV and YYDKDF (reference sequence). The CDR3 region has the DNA TGTGCCACCAGCACCCGGGGTAGGCAGGCCCAGAGAGGGCACGAGCAGTACTTC. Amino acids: CATSTRGRQAQRGHEQYF.

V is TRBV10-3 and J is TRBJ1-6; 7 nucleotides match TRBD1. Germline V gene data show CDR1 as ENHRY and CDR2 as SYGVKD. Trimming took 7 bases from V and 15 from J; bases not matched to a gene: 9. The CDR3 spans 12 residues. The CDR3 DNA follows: TGTGCCATCAACTCACAGGGGATGGTCCTCCACTTT. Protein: CAINSQGMVLHF.

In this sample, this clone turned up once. CDR3: CASSLRGSLSSYEQYF. CDR3 nucleotide sequence: TGTGCCAGCAGCCTCCGGGGGAGTCTGAGCTCCTACGAGCAGTACTTC. This chain links TRBV7-8 with TRBJ2-7, with a weak D call TRBD2 (6 bases). CDR3 size: 16 residues. Germline CDR1 reads SGHVS; CDR2 reads FQNEAQ. The ends were cut back, 5 bases at V and 0 bases at J, with 17 bases in the middle.

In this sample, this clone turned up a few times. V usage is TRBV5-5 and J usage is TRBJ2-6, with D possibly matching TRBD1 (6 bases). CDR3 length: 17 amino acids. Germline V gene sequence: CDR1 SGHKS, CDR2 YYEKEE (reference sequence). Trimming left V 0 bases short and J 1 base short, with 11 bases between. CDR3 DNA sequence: TGTGCCAGCAGCTTGGGTAACAGGGTATCTGGGGCCAACGTCCTGACTTTC. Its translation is CASSLGNRVSGANVLTF.

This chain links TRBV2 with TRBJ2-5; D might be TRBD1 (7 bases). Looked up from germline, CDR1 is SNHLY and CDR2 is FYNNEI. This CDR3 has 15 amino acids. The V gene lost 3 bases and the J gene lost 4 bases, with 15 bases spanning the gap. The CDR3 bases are TGTGCCAGCAGTGATGCAGGGGGGTTTTCAGAGACCCAGTACTTC. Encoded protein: CASSDAGGFSETQYF.

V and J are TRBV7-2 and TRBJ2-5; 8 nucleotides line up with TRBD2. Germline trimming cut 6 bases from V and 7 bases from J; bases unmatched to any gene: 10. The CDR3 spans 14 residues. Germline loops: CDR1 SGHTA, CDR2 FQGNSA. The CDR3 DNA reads TGTGCCAGCAGTCAGGAGCGGGGGTGGGGGACCCAGTACTTC. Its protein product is CASSQERGWGTQYF.

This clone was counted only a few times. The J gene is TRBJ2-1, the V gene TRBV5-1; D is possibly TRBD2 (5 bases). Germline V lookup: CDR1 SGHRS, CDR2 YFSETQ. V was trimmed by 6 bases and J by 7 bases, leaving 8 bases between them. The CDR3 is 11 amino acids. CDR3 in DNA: TGCGCCAGCACCTCGGGGAATGAGCAGTTCTTC. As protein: CASTSGNEQFF.

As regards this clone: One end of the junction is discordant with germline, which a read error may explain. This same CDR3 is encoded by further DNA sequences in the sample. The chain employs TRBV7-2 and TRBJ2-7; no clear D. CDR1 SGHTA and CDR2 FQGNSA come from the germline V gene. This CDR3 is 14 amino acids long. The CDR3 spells CASSLAGRNYEQYF. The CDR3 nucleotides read TGCGCCAGCAGCTTAGCCGGTCGTAACTACGAGCAGTACTTC.

This CDR3 is CAWSPGVREQYF. The CDR3 DNA follows: TGTGCCTGGAGCCCAGGGGTCCGCGAGCAGTACTTC. The V gene is TRBV30, the J gene TRBJ2-7, with D maybe TRBD1 (6 bases). The CDR3 spans 12 residues. V was pared by 3 bases and J by 6 bases, with 12 bases between. Germline CDR1 is GTSNPN and CDR2 is SVGIG (reference sequence).

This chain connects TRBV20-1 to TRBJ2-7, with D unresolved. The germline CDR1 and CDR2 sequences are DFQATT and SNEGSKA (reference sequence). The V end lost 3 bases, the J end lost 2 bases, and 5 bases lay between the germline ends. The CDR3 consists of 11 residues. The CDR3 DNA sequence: TGCAGTGCTAGGGAGACCTACGAGCAGTACTTC. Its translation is CSARETYEQYF.

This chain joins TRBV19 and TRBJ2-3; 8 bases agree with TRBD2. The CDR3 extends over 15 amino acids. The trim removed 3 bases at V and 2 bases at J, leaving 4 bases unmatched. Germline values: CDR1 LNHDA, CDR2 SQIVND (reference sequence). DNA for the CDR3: TGTGCCAGTAGTATGGAGCGGGGGACCACAGATACGCAGTATTTT. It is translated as CASSMERGTTDTQYF.

This CDR3 is CASSDVSGNEQFF. DNA for the CDR3: TGTGCCAGTAGCGACGTATCAGGGAATGAGCAGTTCTTC. The chain employs TRBV19 and TRBJ2-1; D possibly corresponds to TRBD1 (5 bases). V was cut by 6 bases and J by 7 bases, with 13 bases left in between. Germline-derived CDR1 and CDR2 are LNHDA and SQIVND (reference sequence). This CDR3 has 13 residues.

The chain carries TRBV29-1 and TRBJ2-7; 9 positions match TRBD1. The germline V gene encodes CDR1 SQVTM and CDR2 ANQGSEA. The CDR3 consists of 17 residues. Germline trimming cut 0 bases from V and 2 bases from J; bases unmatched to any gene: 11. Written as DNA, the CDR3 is TGCAGCGTTGAAGATCCCAAGGGACAGGGTAATCCCTACGAGCAGTACTTC. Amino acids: CSVEDPKGQGNPYEQYF.

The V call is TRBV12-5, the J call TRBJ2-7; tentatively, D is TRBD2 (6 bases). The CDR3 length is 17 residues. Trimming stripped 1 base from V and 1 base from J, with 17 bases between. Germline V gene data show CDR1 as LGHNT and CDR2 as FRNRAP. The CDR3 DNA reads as TGTGCTAGTGGTTTGGGCCGCCCAAAGGCGGGGTCCTACGAGCAGTACTTC. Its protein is CASGLGRPKAGSYEQYF.

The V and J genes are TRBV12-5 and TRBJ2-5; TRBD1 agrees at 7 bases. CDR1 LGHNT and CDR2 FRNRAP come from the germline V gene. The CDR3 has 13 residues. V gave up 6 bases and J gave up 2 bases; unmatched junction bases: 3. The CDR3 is CASGQGTQETQYF. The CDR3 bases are TGTGCTAGTGGACAGGGGACGCAAGAGACCCAGTACTTC.